This T cell receptor (beta chain) originates from a study of human CD8 memory T cell subsets (dated by TCRdb to 2020 to 2022). Looking at the study overall: TCRbeta repertoires of stem-like (TSTEM), progenitor exhausted-like (TPEX) and effector memory CD8+ T cell subsets were compared to assess their clonal relationships. TCRbeta repertoires were obtained from TSTEM, TPEX and effector memory subsets contributed by each of several donors.

Instrument used: NextSeq 550. A Human TCR Profiling Kit was used to prepare UMI-labeled 5' RACE TCRbeta libraries. Every TCRbeta library was prepared in parallel with an identical number of PCR cycles. The authors' analysis ran thus. Between about 2,600 and 20,000 functional CDR3beta clonotypes were contained in each TCRbeta library. MIGEC 1.2.9 was used for UMI extraction and consensus assembly, with at least three reads per UMI being required. MiXCR 3.0.3 was used to extract the in-frame CDR3beta repertoires. Each sample was downsampled to 42,000 randomly selected UMIs before diversity metrics were computed in VDJtools 1.2.1. Repertoire overlap metrics D, R and F2 were calculated in VDJtools for the top 3,000 clones of each sample pair. Following TCRdb reprocessing, every CDR3 protein sequence forms one entry, and DNA is not provided. These V and J calls rely on TCRdb rather than the paper's analysis. This sample's table has entries for 4,200 or so distinct CDR3 sequences. The biggest ten clones account for approximately 31% of the sample.

On this clonotype itself: The specificity of this receptor is unknown.

Findings and caveats that apply to the study as a whole: Similarly high normalized Shannon-Wiener diversity was shown by TSTEM and TPEX subsets, whereas comparatively lower diversity was seen in effector memory subsets. Clonotypes were shared with effector memory cells by both stem-like subsets, but only minimal overlap was found between TSTEM and TPEX repertoires, suggesting distinct antigen spectra. Chao1 estimates suggested greater repertoire diversity in TSTEM than in TPEX subsets, potentially reflecting a broader range of specificities. Sequencing was limited to TCRbeta chains, and the repertoire comparisons were based on more than five donors analyzed with paired t-tests and Bonferroni correction.

Density gradient separation was used to isolate peripheral blood mononuclear cells from healthy donor buffy coats. The study enriched total CD8+ T cells through negative magnetic separation using EasySep or MojoSort CD8+ T cell isolation kits. For each subset, total RNA was extracted using an RNeasy Mini Kit from duplicate vials of more than 120,000 sorted CD8+ T cells. PBMCs were used either fresh or after cryopreservation in fetal bovine serum containing roughly 10% DMSO. CD8+ T cell subsets were sorted to purity by fluorescence-activated cell sorting on a FACSAria III. The germline V gene (reference sequence) supplies CDR1 DFQATT and CDR2 SNEGSKA. The CDR3 holds 14 amino acids from the cysteine to the phenylalanine. Nucleotide data are not available.

The rearrangement joined TRBV20-1 to TRBJ2-7; TCRdb proposes TRBD1, but this gene call is untestable without DNA. Sample: CD8+ effector memory T cells (TEM) sorted from PBMCs. In the paper's terms, the cell subset or site label means: effector memory CD8 T cells, CCR7- CD45RO+ CD95+. The clonotype was recovered from a human donor in good health. The CDR3 loop reads CSARDGQGFYEQYF.